The entry below gives a single T cell receptor (beta chain) sequence along with its context. This clonotype was counted many times. It has no known antigen specificity. The sample holds no much larger clone one base away, and base qualities are not on file. Ophthalmopathy patients had moderately to severely active disease, with a Clinical Activity Score of 3 or more, a NOSPECS grade of 4 or more, and a disease duration of less than 3 months. Any patient with an uncontrolled infection, another autoimmune disease, pregnancy or lactation was excluded. Diagnoses were established on the basis of clinical symptoms, serum thyroxine and TRAb, thyroid ultrasound, and orbital computed tomography. PBMCs were isolated from 10 ml of fresh peripheral blood by Ficoll-Paque density gradient centrifugation. Trizol reagent was used to extract total RNA, and RNA quality was then checked on an Agilent 2100 Bioanalyzer.

The TCR beta CDR3 regions were amplified from the RNA transcripts. A first-round RT-PCR of the TCR CDR3 used the HTBI primer set with the Qiagen OneStep RT-PCR kit. Libraries were constructed in a second round of multiplex PCR, after which size selection and purification were carried out. Libraries were sequenced paired-end with 100 bp reads on an Illumina HiSeq2000. Per the authors' processing: SOAPnuke was used to process the raw data, throwing out any read that contained adapters or uncalled bases, had a mean Phred below 15, or lacked an exact constant-primer or identifier match. High-quality paired reads were merged with COPE v1.2.5, and unique nucleotide sequences were defined as clonotypes. MiTCR v1.1 was used to align the clonotypes against IMGT TRBV, TRBD and TRBJ reference segments. Analysis was restricted to V-J combinations with a frequency above 0.0001, which covered over 98% of repertoires. The TCS score was defined as the ratio of F50 (clonal expansion) to E x V (chaos), calculated using BLOSUM62-based TCRdist between CDR3 peptides within each V-J. Welch's t-statistics and random forest reduced roughly 540 V-J features to under 15, which were used in a naive Bayes classifier (R e1071). Thyroid-blood repertoire similarity was quantified with the Morisita-Horn index. TCRdb handled the public reads itself, with Q25 trimming in fastp and clone calling in MiXCR, and kept productive beta chains. CDR3 protein sequences are deduplicated, and each keeps its most common genes and DNA. The V and J calls come from TCRdb's annotation, not from the publication. The table for this sample lists 30,000 to 35,000 distinct CDR3 sequences; approximately 52% of them were counted only once. The ten biggest clones cover more than 25% of the sample.

Based on the germline V gene (reference sequence), the CDR1 and CDR2 sequences are LNHDA and SQIVND. The junction carries 16 bases between V and J, which are trimmed by 3 bases and 5 bases respectively. CDR3 length: 15 amino acids, cysteine to phenylalanine. Kept here is only the CDR3 DNA, which spans 45 bases and is read in frame from base 1. The record originates from a study of T cells in Graves' hyperthyroidism and ophthalmopathy (dated by TCRdb to the late 2010s). Regarding the complete study: Peripheral blood samples were taken at initial diagnosis, before any treatment was given. An independent validation cohort of around 19 hyperthyroidism patients and approximately 16 patients who later progressed to ophthalmopathy tested prospective prediction of ophthalmopathy. The approximately 100 discovery patients were divided at random into training and test sets in a 7:3 ratio. After blood sampling, hyperthyroidism patients were treated with methimazole at a starting dose of 30 mg daily, and ophthalmopathy patients were treated with high-dose intravenous methylprednisolone. To identify distinguishing TCR V-J signatures, a discovery cohort of about 100 patients was used, comprising 43 with Graves' ophthalmopathy and under 60 with stable Graves' hyperthyroidism. According to the paper, TCR Vbeta CDR3 sequencing was carried out on over 130 peripheral blood samples, which came from 40 to 45 ophthalmopathy, fewer than 80 hyperthyroidism and some 17 progressor patients. In addition, the study compared T-cell repertoires in thyroid tissue and in blood from roughly 6 Graves' hyperthyroidism patients.

On the study overall, not on this receptor specifically: No statistical method was used to fix the sample size in advance, and group allocation was not hidden from the investigators. A model built on a 13 V-J signature distinguished ophthalmopathy from stable hyperthyroidism, reaching 85% to 90% sensitivity and 81% to 83% specificity in cross-validation and 80%/75% in testing. Most expanded thyroid clonotypes (frequency above 0.001) were also detected in blood, suggesting blood repertoires may reflect thyroid immune responses. During validation, the model predicted progression to ophthalmopathy a median of approximately six months ahead of onset, with roughly 65% sensitivity and 72.22% specificity.

The clonotype comes from a woman between 40 and 50 years old with Graves' ophthalmopathy. Sequences were obtained from blood. The rearranged segments are TRBV19 and TRBJ1-1; D gene: possibly TRBD1, on 5 matching bases. This receptor has the CDR3 CASSIMAGKRTEAFF. The sequenced DNA is TGTGCCAGTAGTATTATGGCAGGGAAGAGAACTGAAGCTTTCTTT.